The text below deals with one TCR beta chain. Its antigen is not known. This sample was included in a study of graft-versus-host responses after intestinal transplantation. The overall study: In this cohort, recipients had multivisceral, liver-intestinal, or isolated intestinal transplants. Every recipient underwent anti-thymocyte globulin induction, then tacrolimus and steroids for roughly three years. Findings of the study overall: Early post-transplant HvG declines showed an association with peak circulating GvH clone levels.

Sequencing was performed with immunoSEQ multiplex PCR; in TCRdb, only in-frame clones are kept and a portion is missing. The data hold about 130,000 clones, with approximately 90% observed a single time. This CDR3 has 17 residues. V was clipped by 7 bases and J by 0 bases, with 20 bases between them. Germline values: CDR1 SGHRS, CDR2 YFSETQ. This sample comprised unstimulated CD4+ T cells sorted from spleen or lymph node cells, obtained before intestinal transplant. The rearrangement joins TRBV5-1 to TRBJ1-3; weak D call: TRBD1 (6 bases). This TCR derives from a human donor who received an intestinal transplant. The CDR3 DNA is TGCGCCAGCTCGGGGACACTCGTAGACTTCTCTGGAAACACCATATATTTT. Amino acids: CASSGTLVDFSGNTIYF.